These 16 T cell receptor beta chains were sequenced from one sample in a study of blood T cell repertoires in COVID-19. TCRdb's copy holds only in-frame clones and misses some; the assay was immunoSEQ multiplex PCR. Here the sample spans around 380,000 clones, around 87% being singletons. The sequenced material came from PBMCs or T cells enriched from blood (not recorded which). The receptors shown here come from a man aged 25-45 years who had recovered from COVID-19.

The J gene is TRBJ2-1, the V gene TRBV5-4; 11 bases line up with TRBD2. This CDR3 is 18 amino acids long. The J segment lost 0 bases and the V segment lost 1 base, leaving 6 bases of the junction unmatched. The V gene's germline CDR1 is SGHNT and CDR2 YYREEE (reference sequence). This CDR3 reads CASSLKASGGSSYNEQFF. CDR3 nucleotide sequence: TGTGCCAGCAGCTTGAAGGCTAGCGGGGGGTCCTCCTACAATGAGCAGTTCTTC.

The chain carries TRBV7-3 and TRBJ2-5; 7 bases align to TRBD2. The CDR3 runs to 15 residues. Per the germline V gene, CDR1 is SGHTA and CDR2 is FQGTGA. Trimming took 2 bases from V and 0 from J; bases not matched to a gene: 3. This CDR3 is CASSLGSGYQETQYF. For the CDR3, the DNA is TGTGCCAGCAGCTTAGGTAGCGGGTACCAAGAGACCCAGTACTTC.

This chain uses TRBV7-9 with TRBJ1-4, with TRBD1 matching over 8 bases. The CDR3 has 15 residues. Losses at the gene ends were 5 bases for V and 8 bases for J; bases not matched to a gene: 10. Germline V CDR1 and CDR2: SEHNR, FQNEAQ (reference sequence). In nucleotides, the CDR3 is TGTGCCAGCAGCGCAGGACAGGGTAGTTGGGAAAAACTGTTTTTT. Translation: CASSAGQGSWEKLFF.

The CDR3 spells CASSPGQAGSYEQYF. CDR3 DNA: TGTGCCAGCAGCCCGGGCCAGGCGGGCTCCTACGAGCAGTACTTC. The gene calls are TRBV7-2 and TRBJ2-7; maybe TRBD2 (5 bases). The CDR3 runs to 15 residues. Germline loops: CDR1 SGHTA, CDR2 FQGNSA. V was clipped by 5 bases and J by 0 bases, with 14 bases between them.

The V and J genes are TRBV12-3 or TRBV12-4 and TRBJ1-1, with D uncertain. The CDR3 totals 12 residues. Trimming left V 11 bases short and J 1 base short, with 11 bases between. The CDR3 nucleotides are TGTGCCTTGGCCCGGGGGAACACTGAAGCTTTCTTT. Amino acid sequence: CALARGNTEAFF.

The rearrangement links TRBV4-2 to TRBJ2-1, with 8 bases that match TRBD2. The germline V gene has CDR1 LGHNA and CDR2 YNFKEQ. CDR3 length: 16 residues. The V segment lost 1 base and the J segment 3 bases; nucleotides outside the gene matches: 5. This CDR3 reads CASSQGFGGDYNEQFF. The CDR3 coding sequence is TGTGCCAGCAGCCAAGGTTTCGGGGGGGACTACAATGAGCAGTTCTTC.

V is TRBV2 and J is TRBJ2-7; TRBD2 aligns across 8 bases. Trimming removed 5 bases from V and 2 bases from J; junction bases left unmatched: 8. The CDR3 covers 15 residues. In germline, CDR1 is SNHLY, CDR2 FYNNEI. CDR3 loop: CASSPGVRGAYEQYF. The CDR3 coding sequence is TGTGCCAGCAGTCCCGGGGTGCGGGGGGCCTACGAGCAGTACTTC.

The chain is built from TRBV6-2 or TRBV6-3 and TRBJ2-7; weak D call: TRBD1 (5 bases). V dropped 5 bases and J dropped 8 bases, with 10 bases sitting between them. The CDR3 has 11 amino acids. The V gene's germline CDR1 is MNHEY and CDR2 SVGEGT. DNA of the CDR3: TGTGCCAGCAGTGACAGTGGGAAGCAGTACTTC. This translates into CASSDSGKQYF.

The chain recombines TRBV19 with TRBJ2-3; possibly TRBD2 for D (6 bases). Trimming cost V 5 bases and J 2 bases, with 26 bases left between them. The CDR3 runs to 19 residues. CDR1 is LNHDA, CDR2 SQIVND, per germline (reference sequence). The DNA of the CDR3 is TGTGCCAGTAGTCCTTGGGACTCCTTTGTAATAGGGTACACAGATACGCAGTATTTT. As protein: CASSPWDSFVIGYTDTQYF.

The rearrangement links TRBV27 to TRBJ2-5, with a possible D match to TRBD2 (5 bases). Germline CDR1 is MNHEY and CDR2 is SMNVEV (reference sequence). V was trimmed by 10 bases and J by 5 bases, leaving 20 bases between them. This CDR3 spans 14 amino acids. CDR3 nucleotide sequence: TGTGCCACCTCTCTGGGTGGACTCCAGGAGACCCAGTACTTC. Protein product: CATSLGGLQETQYF.

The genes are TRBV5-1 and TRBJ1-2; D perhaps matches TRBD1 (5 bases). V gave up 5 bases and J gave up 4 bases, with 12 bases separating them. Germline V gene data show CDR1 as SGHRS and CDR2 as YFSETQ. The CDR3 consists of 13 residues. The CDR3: CASSKEGSYGYTF. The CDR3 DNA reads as TGCGCCAGCAGTAAGGAGGGGAGCTATGGCTACACCTTC. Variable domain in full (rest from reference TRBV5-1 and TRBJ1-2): KAGVTQTPRYLIKTRGQQVTLSCSPISGHRSVSWYQQTPGQGLQFLFEYFSETQRNKGNFPGRFSGRQFSNSRSEMNVSTLELGDSALYLCASSKEGSYGYTFGSGTRLTVV.

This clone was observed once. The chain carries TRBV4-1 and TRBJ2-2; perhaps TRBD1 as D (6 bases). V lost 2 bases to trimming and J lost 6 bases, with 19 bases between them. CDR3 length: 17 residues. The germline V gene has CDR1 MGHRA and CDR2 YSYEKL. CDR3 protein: CASSQMGAGAASGELFF. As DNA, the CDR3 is TGCGCCAGCAGCCAAATGGGTGCAGGGGCGGCCTCCGGGGAGCTGTTTTTT.

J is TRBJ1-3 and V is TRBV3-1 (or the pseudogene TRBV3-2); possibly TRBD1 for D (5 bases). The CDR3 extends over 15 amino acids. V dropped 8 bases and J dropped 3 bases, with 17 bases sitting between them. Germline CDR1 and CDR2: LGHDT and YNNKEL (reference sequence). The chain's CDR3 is CASEPTNQGGNTIYF. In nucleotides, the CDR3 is TGTGCCAGCGAACCCACAAACCAGGGTGGAAACACCATATATTTT.

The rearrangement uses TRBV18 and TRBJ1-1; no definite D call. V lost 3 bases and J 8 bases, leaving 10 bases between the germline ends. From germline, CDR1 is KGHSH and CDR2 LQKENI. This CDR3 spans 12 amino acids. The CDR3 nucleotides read TGTGCCAGCTCACCTGGGAGGAGGGAAGCTTTCTTT. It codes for CASSPGRREAFF.

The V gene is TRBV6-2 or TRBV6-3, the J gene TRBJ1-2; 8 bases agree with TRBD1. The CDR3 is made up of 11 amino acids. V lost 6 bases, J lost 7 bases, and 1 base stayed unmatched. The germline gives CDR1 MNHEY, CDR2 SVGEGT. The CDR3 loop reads CASSDRGGYTF. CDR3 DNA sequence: TGTGCCAGCAGCGACAGGGGTGGCTACACCTTC.

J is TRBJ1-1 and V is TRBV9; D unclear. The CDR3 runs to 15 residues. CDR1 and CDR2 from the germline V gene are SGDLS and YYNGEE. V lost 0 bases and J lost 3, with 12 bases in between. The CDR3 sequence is CASSVDRERYTEAFF. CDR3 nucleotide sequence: TGTGCCAGCAGCGTAGACAGAGAACGTTACACTGAAGCTTTCTTT.